The 8 T cell receptor beta chains presented below share a single source sample, sequenced in a study of vaccination effects on CD4 cells after COVID-19. These receptors have no known antigen. Within the ViraFEST assay, antigen-specific CD4+ T cells underwent expansion with viral peptide pools prior to sequencing. CD4+ T cell isolation took place after less than 13 days of culture. The cohort was immunized with two doses of either the BNT162b2 or mRNA-1273 vaccine. The protocol was immunoSEQ multiplex PCR, while the TCRdb copy is restricted to in-frame clones and leaves out a portion. This sample has tens of thousands of clones, with about 67% found just once. The starting material was CD4+ T cells from PBMCs cultured with HCoV-229E spike peptides, obtained after COVID-19 vaccination. Receptors originate from a human donor who received a COVID-19 vaccine.

The V gene is TRBV27, the J gene TRBJ1-1; the D gene is possibly TRBD1 (6 bases). Germline lookup yields CDR1 MNHEY and CDR2 SMNVEV (reference sequence). The CDR3 runs to 13 residues. Trimming cost V 1 base and J 3 bases, with 6 bases left between them. CDR3 bases: TGTGCCAGCAGTTTATACAGGGACACTGAAGCTTTCTTT. Translation gives CASSLYRDTEAFF.

This clone was seen just once. The gene calls are TRBV11-2 and TRBJ1-2; maybe TRBD1 (6 bases). V lost 5 bases, J lost 8 bases, and 18 bases lay in between. Germline CDR1 reads SGHAT; CDR2 reads FQNNGV. The CDR3 is made up of 14 amino acids. The CDR3 here is CASSKLPGGAGYTF. CDR3 DNA sequence: TGTGCCAGCAGCAAACTCCCGGGGGGCGCCGGCTACACCTTC.

The rearrangement links TRBV18 to TRBJ1-3; 9 nucleotides match TRBD1. This CDR3 contains 18 residues. Per germline, CDR1 KGHSH and CDR2 LQKENI. With 1 base clipped from V and 7 bases from J, the junction kept 14 bases outside the gene matches. The CDR3 here is CASSPRGPGQGISNTIYF. CDR3 sequence (DNA): TGTGCCAGCTCACCACGAGGTCCGGGACAGGGCATTTCGAACACCATATATTTT.

The rearrangement uses TRBV6-6 and TRBJ1-1; D unclear. Germline lookup yields CDR1 MNHNY and CDR2 SVGAGI (reference sequence). The ends were cut back, 6 bases at V and 5 bases at J, with 7 bases in the middle. This CDR3 has 11 amino acids. CDR3 loop: CASSSITEAFF. DNA of the CDR3: TGTGCCAGCAGCAGTATAACTGAAGCTTTCTTT.

This clone was seen a single time. The chain carries TRBV30 and TRBJ1-4; 9 positions match TRBD1. The CDR3 covers 15 residues. With 2 bases clipped from V and 8 bases from J, the junction kept 9 bases outside the gene matches. CDR1 is GTSNPN, CDR2 SVGIG, per germline (reference sequence). CDR3 coding DNA: TGTGCCTGGAGTAACAGGGGGCGAGGGGTAGAAAAACTGTTTTTT. Protein: CAWSNRGRGVEKLFF.

The chain recombines TRBV3-1 (or the pseudogene TRBV3-2) with TRBJ2-1; TRBD2 matches at 12 bases. J gave up 6 bases and V 2 bases, and 8 bases lay outside the gene matches. This CDR3 comprises 17 residues. CDR1 is LGHDT, CDR2 YNNKEL, per germline (reference sequence). Here the CDR3 DNA reads TGTGCCAGCAGCCAACCTAGCGGGGGGGGGTTTTTCAATGAGCAGTTCTTC. It encodes CASSQPSGGGFFNEQFF.

The chain recombines TRBV7-2 with TRBJ1-2; the match to TRBD1 covers 10 bases. Germline V gene sequence: CDR1 SGHTA, CDR2 FQGNSA. V lost 6 bases and J lost 8; bases outside the gene matches: 12. CDR3 length equals 15 residues. The CDR3 here is CASSFHGDRGRGYTF. In DNA, the CDR3 is TGTGCCAGCAGTTTTCACGGGGACAGGGGCCGAGGCTACACCTTC.

This chain joins TRBV4-3 and TRBJ2-5; D uncertain. This CDR3 is 13 amino acids long. Per germline, CDR1 LGHNA and CDR2 YSLEER. V was pared by 6 bases and J by 2 bases, with 10 bases between. The CDR3 is CASSSGLQETQYF. The CDR3 bases are TGCGCCAGCAGTTCAGGTTTGCAAGAGACCCAGTACTTC.